What follows describes a single TCR beta chain. TCRdb's table, derived via immunoSEQ multiplex PCR, lists solely in-frame clones and lacks some. Of fewer than 200,000 clones listed, roughly 79% are singletons. CDR1 SNHLY and CDR2 FYNNEI come from the germline V gene. The CDR3 loop spans 15 amino acids. V trimming: 6 bases; J trimming: 5 bases; junction bases outside the gene matches: 6. This entry is derived from a study of blood T cell repertoires in COVID-19. Study information: Some COVID-19 samples were acute and others convalescent; all came from the United States, Italy and Spain.

The sequenced material came from peripheral blood. The chain recombines TRBV2 with TRBJ2-2; 10 bases are a match to TRBD2. The receptor's source is a woman aged 40 to 49 with COVID-19, enrolled during active disease. The CDR3 coding sequence is TGTGCCAGCAGAGCGGGACTAGCGTCTACCGGGGAGCTGTTTTTT. As protein: CASRAGLASTGELFF.